Following are 9 T cell receptor beta chains from one sample sequenced in a study of cytomegalovirus exposure and HLA in healthy donors. The PCR was carried out with 60 Vbeta primers and 13 Jbeta primers. The table came from immunoSEQ multiplex PCR; TCRdb's copy has only in-frame clones and leaves some out. Counted here are about 130,000 clones, around 78% occurring once; the ten biggest clones make up around 1.8%. Source material: PBMCs. The receptor set was obtained from a woman in her fifties or sixties in good health and CMV-seronegative.

This clone turned up a few times. The chain is built from TRBV29-1 and TRBJ1-4; D not resolved. CDR1 and CDR2 from the germline V gene are SQVTM and ANQGSEA. V gave up 1 base and J gave up 5 bases, with 11 bases separating them. The CDR3 is made up of 14 amino acids. In nucleotides, the CDR3 is TGCAGCGTTGAAGTGCCCCGCGGAAATGAAAAACTGTTTTTT. It encodes CSVEVPRGNEKLFF.

This clone is a singleton in its sample. The chain recombines TRBV6-6 with TRBJ1-2; D might be TRBD1 (6 bases). The germline V gene has CDR1 MNHNY and CDR2 SVGAGI (reference sequence). The germline V and J ends were trimmed by 6 bases and 5 bases, with 16 bases remaining between them. This CDR3 comprises 14 residues. The chain's CDR3 is CASSPGAGVYGYTF. The CDR3 DNA follows: TGTGCCAGCAGCCCCGGGGCAGGGGTATATGGCTACACCTTC.

The rearrangement joins TRBV5-1 to TRBJ2-3; D is uncertain. Trimming removed 4 bases at V and 2 bases at J, with 14 bases between. Germline V lookup: CDR1 SGHRS, CDR2 YFSETQ. The CDR3 contains 15 residues. In DNA form, the CDR3 reads TGCGCCAGCAGCCCTGGAGCCCTCGTCACAGATACGCAGTATTTT. Amino acid sequence: CASSPGALVTDTQYF.

The rearrangement uses TRBV5-1 and TRBJ2-3; TRBD2 aligns across 12 bases. Trimming at V came to 0 bases and at J to 1 base, leaving 0 bases not matched to a gene. The CDR3 consists of 16 residues. CDR1 SGHRS and CDR2 YFSETQ come from the germline V gene. As DNA, the CDR3 is TGCGCCAGCAGCTTGGGGACTAGCGGGGGCACAGATACGCAGTATTTT. Translating it yields CASSLGTSGGTDTQYF.

This clone has just a few counts. The chain uses TRBV7-9 and TRBJ1-1; 9 positions match TRBD1. CDR3 length: 14 amino acids. With V trimmed by 5 bases and J by 2 bases, 3 bases remained unmatched. CDR1 and CDR2 from the germline V gene are SEHNR and FQNEAQ (reference sequence). In nucleotides, the CDR3 is TGTGCCAGCAGCAAGGGACAGGGTAACACTGAAGCTTTCTTT. Residues: CASSKGQGNTEAFF.

This clone was found once. This chain joins TRBV4-1 and TRBJ2-3; the match to TRBD2 covers 8 bases. J was trimmed by 1 base and V by 1 base; bases with no gene match: 4. The germline gives CDR1 MGHRA, CDR2 YSYEKL. The CDR3 has 16 residues. This CDR3 reads CASSQGWRGGTDTQYF. The CDR3 bases are TGCGCCAGCAGCCAAGGTTGGCGGGGGGGCACAGATACGCAGTATTTT.

The chain carries TRBV11-2 and TRBJ2-3, with TRBD1 matching 9 bases. Germline V gene lookup returns CDR1 SGHAT and CDR2 FQNNGV. V gave up 5 bases and J gave up 6 bases; unmatched junction bases: 9. This CDR3 has 15 residues. The CDR3 bases are TGTGCCAGCAGCGTGGACAGGGGCGTATCTGATACGCAGTATTTT. Its protein product is CASSVDRGVSDTQYF. The whole variable domain, remainder taken from reference TRBV11-2 and TRBJ2-3, is EAGVAQSPRYKIIEKRQSVAFWCNPISGHATLYWYQQILGQGPKLLIQFQNNGVVDDSQLPKDRFSAERLKGVDSTLKIQPAKLEDSAVYLCASSVDRGVSDTQYFGPGTRLTVL.

The V gene is TRBV5-1, the J gene TRBJ2-1; D not certain. This CDR3 has 16 amino acids. V was pared by 0 bases and J by 1 base, with 11 bases between. Germline V gene lookup returns CDR1 SGHRS and CDR2 YFSETQ. CDR3 DNA: TGCGCCAGCAGCTTGGTTCGGAGCACATCCTACAATGAGCAGTTCTTC. It codes for CASSLVRSTSYNEQFF.

V and J are TRBV7-8 and TRBJ1-5; D might be TRBD1 (6 bases). Germline assignment: CDR1 SGHVS and CDR2 FQNEAQ. Trimming pared 1 base from V and 2 bases from J, leaving 18 bases between. The CDR3 has 18 residues. CDR3 DNA sequence: TGTGCCAGCAGCTTAGGGCTGGGGGGGGGCGATGGCAATCAGCCCCAGCATTTT. Protein: CASSLGLGGGDGNQPQHF.